The 6 T cell receptor beta chains presented below share a single source sample, sequenced in a study of glioma-infiltrating T cells. Using RNA template, CDR3s of TCR alpha and beta were amplified with iRepertoire arm-PCR. TCRdb re-called the multiplex PCR reads through MiXCR, storing one row per CDR3 protein. The table records about 190,000 distinct CDR3 sequences, more than 25% of them present only once. Source material: glioma tissue, nonneoplastic brain tissue, or PBMCs (not recorded which). Receptor source: a human donor with low-grade glioma or glioblastoma, undergoing nonglioma brain surgery, or in good health (not recorded which).

For this clonotype: Given a much more abundant clone one base away, this may be a read error. This chain joins TRBV28 and TRBJ2-2; the D gene is possibly TRBD1 (6 bases). Germline lookup yields CDR1 MDHEN and CDR2 SYDVKM. CDR3 length: 13 amino acids. V was cut by 7 bases and J by 9 bases, with 15 bases left in between. The DNA of the CDR3 is TGTGCCAGCATCATTACAGGGACCTGGGAGCTGTTTTTT. Amino acids: CASIITGTWELFF.

This clonotype was counted at least ten times. The chain employs TRBV7-8 and TRBJ1-1, with D possibly being TRBD1 (5 bases). CDR3 length: 12 amino acids. V dropped 3 bases and J dropped 8 bases, with 10 bases sitting between them. The germline V gene encodes CDR1 SGHVS and CDR2 FQNEAQ. The CDR3 DNA sequence: TGTGCCAGCAGCTTCCCAGGGAGGGAAGCTTTCTTT. It is translated as CASSFPGREAFF.

This clonotype was counted a few times. This chain joins TRBV19 and TRBJ1-1; D not certain. CDR1 LNHDA and CDR2 SQIVND come from the germline V gene (reference sequence). V was cut by 3 bases and J by 11 bases, with 10 bases left in between. This CDR3 has 11 amino acids. The CDR3: CASSIGENAFF. CDR3 DNA sequence: TGTGCCAGTAGTATCGGCGAGAATGCTTTCTTT.

The CDR3 sequence: CASSLDPAGGGQFF. The CDR3 DNA is TGTGCCAGCAGCTTAGATCCGGCGGGAGGGGGGCAGTTCTTC. V usage is TRBV11-2 and J usage is TRBJ2-1, with TRBD2 matching 9 bases. The CDR3 covers 14 residues. V lost 0 bases to trimming and J lost 12 bases; unmatched junction nucleotides: 6. Per the germline V gene, CDR1 is SGHAT and CDR2 is FQNNGV.

This clonotype was picked up many times. The CDR3 coding sequence is TGTGCCAGCAGCCAAGATACATCAGCGGGAGGGGTAGAGACCCAGTACTTC. Translated: CASSQDTSAGGVETQYF. The rearrangement links TRBV4-2 to TRBJ2-5; 10 nucleotides match TRBD2. Trimming removed 0 bases from V and 4 bases from J; junction bases left unmatched: 8. The CDR3 sequence is 17 residues long. In germline, CDR1 is LGHNA, CDR2 YNFKEQ.

This clonotype was counted ten times or more. V usage is TRBV27 and J usage is TRBJ1-2; D not resolved. Germline CDR1 MNHEY, CDR2 SMNVEV (reference sequence). The CDR3 sequence is 14 residues long. Deletions cut 3 bases from V and 8 bases from J, with 16 bases between. CDR3 loop: CASSFSGFGQGYTF. CDR3 nucleotides: TGTGCCAGCAGTTTTTCTGGATTCGGGCAGGGCTACACCTTC.